This T cell receptor beta chain was obtained from a study of OX40 agonist ivuxolimab in advanced cancers. Study results and caveats: Patients with a partial response at 0.1-3.0 mg/kg had among the lowest clonal expansion.

Clones were sequenced by immunoSEQ multiplex PCR, and TCRdb holds only the in-frame ones, with some missing. The sample has 60,000 to 100,000 clones, roughly 90% seen once; the top ten hold approximately 11%. A remark on this clone: Its specificity is not known.

This TCR came from an adult with an advanced solid tumor such as melanoma, head and neck, liver or kidney cancer. Material: CD4+ or CD8+ T cells sorted from blood, obtained in a trial of the OX40 agonist ivuxolimab.

CDR3 sequence reads: CASSPPEADRVYSYEQYF. The CDR3 DNA sequence: TGTGCCAGCTCACCACCGGAGGCGGACAGGGTATACTCCTACGAGCAGTACTTC. The chain recombines TRBV18 with TRBJ2-7; 8 positions agree with TRBD1. The CDR3 loop spans 18 amino acids. CDR1 and CDR2 (germline): KGHSH, LQKENI. V lost 0 bases, J lost 0 bases, and 10 bases stayed unmatched.